One sample yielded the 7 T cell receptor beta chains listed below, sequenced in a study of T cell repertoires in cytomegalovirus infection. MiXCR, applied by TCRdb to the reads, yields one record per CDR3 protein. This sample carries about 300,000 distinct CDR3 sequences, approximately 10% of them seen once, and the ten largest clones take over 2.5%. The material sequenced was PBMCs. The receptors here all came from a human donor in good health (CMV status not recorded). Some clones in this sample may be carry-over from other donors' samples.

In the case of this clonotype: This sequence may be a read error, since a much larger clone differs from it by one base. The V call is TRBV2, the J call TRBJ1-5; D remains ambiguous. This CDR3 is 15 amino acids long. CDR1 SNHLY and CDR2 FYNNEI come from the germline V gene. Trimming removed 5 bases from V and 6 bases from J, with 17 bases in between. The CDR3: CASSPVGGVLQPQHF. DNA of the CDR3: TGTGCCAGCAGTCCCGTCGGAGGAGTACTTCAGCCCCAGCATTTT.

The chain has TRBV29-1 and TRBJ2-2; D is unclear. V shed 5 bases and J shed 0 bases, with 10 bases lying between them. Germline CDR1 SQVTM, CDR2 ANQGSEA. There are 14 residues in the CDR3. DNA of the CDR3: TGCAGCGTTTCGACAAGGGCGAACACCGGGGAGCTGTTTTTT. It yields the protein CSVSTRANTGELFF.

In this sample, this clonotype turned up many times. J is TRBJ1-5 and V is TRBV7-9; weak D call: TRBD1 (6 bases). CDR1 is SEHNR, CDR2 FQNEAQ, per germline (reference sequence). V was shortened by 1 base and J by 5 bases, with 9 bases between the two germline ends. The CDR3 sequence is 14 residues long. The CDR3 protein is CASSLGQAYQPQHF. In DNA form, the CDR3 reads TGTGCCAGCAGCTTAGGACAGGCGTATCAGCCCCAGCATTTT.

This clonotype was detected ten times or more. V usage is TRBV10-3 and J usage is TRBJ2-3, with D possibly matching TRBD1 (6 bases). Germline V gene data show CDR1 as ENHRY and CDR2 as SYGVKD. The V end lost 9 bases, the J end lost 2 bases, and 15 bases lay between the germline ends. The CDR3 consists of 14 residues. The CDR3 here is CAIRTASYTDTQYF. The CDR3 nucleotides read TGTGCCATAAGGACAGCCTCCTACACAGATACGCAGTATTTT.

The CDR3 is CATSDFRQGHNEQFF. CDR3 in DNA: TGTGCCACCAGTGATTTCCGGCAGGGACACAATGAGCAGTTCTTC. This chain joins TRBV24-1 and TRBJ2-1; either TRBD1 or TRBD2 may supply D (5 bases each). In germline, CDR1 is KGHDR, CDR2 SFDVKD. The CDR3 loop spans 15 amino acids. V was cut by 1 base and J by 5 bases, with 11 bases left in between.

This clonotype was counted between two and nine times. The rearrangement uses TRBV29-1 and TRBJ2-7; D remains ambiguous. There are 12 residues in the CDR3. Germline assignment: CDR1 SQVTM and CDR2 ANQGSEA. V lost 1 base to trimming and J lost 3 bases, with 7 bases between them. CDR3 in amino acids: CSVEVLGYEQYF. The DNA for the CDR3 is TGCAGCGTTGAAGTCCTGGGCTACGAGCAGTACTTC.

At least ten counts were recorded for this clonotype. This rearrangement joins TRBV28 to TRBJ2-7; D gene uncertain. With 4 bases removed from V and 2 bases from J, the gap between germline ends came to 9 bases. This CDR3 comprises 13 residues. Germline V gene sequence: CDR1 MDHEN, CDR2 SYDVKM. CDR3 in amino acids: CASSSRGPYEQYV. CDR3 nucleotide sequence: TGTGCCAGCAGTTCCCGTGGACCCTACGAGCAGTACGTC.